The 29 T cell receptor beta chains reported below all come from one sample, sequenced in a study of cytomegalovirus exposure and HLA in healthy donors (dated by TCRdb to the late 2010s). The library relied on the immunoSEQ multiplex PCR assay. A mixture of 60 forward primers for TCR Vbeta segments and 13 reverse primers for TCR Jbeta segments was used in the multiplex PCR. This is the immuneACCESS table as TCRdb keeps it, with only in-frame sequences that have V and J called. A part of the clones is gone; compared with another copy, unresolved V genes explain less than half, and the rest is unexplained. The sample table gives more than 100,000 clones. Together, the top ten hold around 3.5% of the sample. Sequenced: PBMCs. These receptors were collected from a man aged 35 to 55 in good health and CMV-seronegative.

DNA of the CDR3: TGTGCCAGCTCACCCCTTGAGGAGGAGACCCAGTACTTC. Its protein product is CASSPLEEETQYF. The V call is TRBV18, the J call TRBJ2-5; D is undetermined. The V and J ends lost 3 bases and 5 bases respectively, with 10 bases between them. The CDR3 is 13 residues long. Germline-derived CDR1 and CDR2 are KGHSH and LQKENI.

The V gene is TRBV19, the J gene TRBJ2-5; 8 bases are a match to TRBD1. Losses at the gene ends were 5 bases for V and 5 bases for J; bases not matched to a gene: 7. The CDR3 has 14 residues. Germline V lookup: CDR1 LNHDA, CDR2 SQIVND (reference sequence). In DNA, the CDR3 is TGTGCCAGTAGTCAGGACAGGGCATGGGAGACCCAGTACTTC. It yields the protein CASSQDRAWETQYF.

V usage is TRBV5-4 and J usage is TRBJ1-3; 9 positions agree with TRBD1. This CDR3 region has 15 residues. From germline, CDR1 is SGHNT and CDR2 YYREEE (reference sequence). V trimming: 9 bases; J trimming: 0 bases; junction bases outside the gene matches: 7. Here the CDR3 DNA reads TGTGCCACACAGGGGGCTCTTAGCTCTGGAAACACCATATATTTT. It specifies CATQGALSSGNTIYF.

The rearrangement uses TRBV19 and TRBJ2-7; perhaps TRBD2 as D (6 bases). Looked up from germline, CDR1 is LNHDA and CDR2 is SQIVND (reference sequence). V was cut by 5 bases and J by 5 bases, with 13 bases left in between. The CDR3 has 13 residues. The CDR3 loop is CASSPKGGNEQYF. The CDR3 DNA follows: TGTGCCAGTAGTCCAAAGGGAGGTAACGAGCAGTACTTC.

The rearrangement uses TRBV11-2 and TRBJ1-2, with a possible D match to TRBD1 (5 bases). V lost 4 bases and J lost 4, with 16 bases in between. CDR3 length: 15 amino acids. Germline V CDR1 and CDR2: SGHAT, FQNNGV. This chain's CDR3 is CASSSVRRDLYGYTF. DNA of the CDR3: TGTGCCAGCAGCTCAGTGAGGAGGGACCTCTATGGCTACACCTTC.

V is TRBV30 and J is TRBJ2-7, with 8 bases fitting TRBD1. CDR3 length: 13 residues. The V gene's germline CDR1 is GTSNPN and CDR2 SVGIG (reference sequence). Germline trimming cut 5 bases from V and 7 bases from J; bases unmatched to any gene: 10. The CDR3 loop reads CAWRTGNQPEQYF. For the CDR3, the DNA is TGTGCCTGGCGGACAGGGAATCAGCCGGAGCAGTACTTC. The complete variable domain, with remaining parts taken from reference TRBV30 and TRBJ2-7, reads SQTIHQWPATLVQPVGSPLSLECTVEGTSNPNLYWYRQAAGRGLQLLFYSVGIGQISSEVPQNLSASRPQDRQFILSSKKLLLSDSGFYLCAWRTGNQPEQYFGPGTRLTVT.

CDR3 bases: TGTGCCAGCAGCGTAGAAGTACGAGGTAGTGGGGCCAACGTCCTGACTTTC. Protein sequence: CASSVEVRGSGANVLTF. J is TRBJ2-6 and V is TRBV9, with D unclear. The CDR3 runs 17 residues. The ends were cut back, 0 bases at V and 3 bases at J, with 13 bases in the middle. Germline CDR1 reads SGDLS; CDR2 reads YYNGEE.

The genes are TRBV14 and TRBJ2-1; TRBD1 aligns across 7 bases. CDR3 length equals 13 residues. V gave up 4 bases and J gave up 9 bases; unmatched junction bases: 6. Germline values: CDR1 SGHDN, CDR2 FVKESK. CDR3 coding DNA: TGTGCCAGCAGCCGACAGGGTATCGGTGAGCAGTTCTTC. It translates to CASSRQGIGEQFF.

This chain joins TRBV9 and TRBJ2-1; 10 bases match TRBD2. Germline V lookup: CDR1 SGDLS, CDR2 YYNGEE. The CDR3 is 14 residues long. J gave up 9 bases and V 0 bases, and 3 bases lay outside the gene matches. This CDR3 is CASSVVVAGGEQFF. CDR3 bases: TGTGCCAGCAGCGTAGTGGTAGCGGGGGGTGAGCAGTTCTTC.

For the CDR3, the DNA is TGCGCCAGCAGCCCCACAGGGTCTGCAGATACGCAGTATTTT. It yields the protein CASSPTGSADTQYF. The chain is built from TRBV5-1 and TRBJ2-3; a weak D match, TRBD1 (6 bases). Trimming stripped 4 bases from V and 4 bases from J, with 13 bases between. The CDR3 totals 14 residues. Germline V gene sequence: CDR1 SGHRS, CDR2 YFSETQ.

The chain uses TRBV6-1 and TRBJ1-3; 9 nucleotides match TRBD1. The CDR3 runs to 15 residues. Germline V lookup: CDR1 MNHNS, CDR2 SASEGT. V gave up 5 bases and J gave up 4 bases; unmatched junction bases: 6. The CDR3 here is CASSPTGGVGNTIYF. The DNA for the CDR3 is TGTGCCAGCAGTCCAACAGGGGGCGTCGGAAACACCATATATTTT.

This chain joins TRBV29-1 and TRBJ2-7; D is possibly TRBD2 (5 bases). The CDR3 is 13 amino acids. Deletions cut 2 bases from V and 4 bases from J, with 12 bases between. The V gene's germline CDR1 is SQVTM and CDR2 ANQGSEA. CDR3 bases: TGCAGCGTTGAACATGGAGGCATGTACGAGCAGTACTTC. Protein product: CSVEHGGMYEQYF.

The J gene is TRBJ1-2, the V gene TRBV10-3, with TRBD1 matching over 7 bases. The CDR3 has 14 residues. V was pared by 10 bases and J by 4 bases, with 12 bases of the junction left unmatched. CDR1 is ENHRY and CDR2 is SYGVKD in the germline V gene. The CDR3 loop reads CATEAPGQRYGYTF. As DNA, the CDR3 is TGTGCCACCGAGGCCCCGGGACAGCGCTATGGCTACACCTTC.

The J gene is TRBJ1-5, the V gene TRBV6-5; 9 positions agree with TRBD1. The CDR3 has 15 amino acids. CDR1 and CDR2 (germline): MNHEY, SVGAGI. With 0 bases clipped from V and 6 bases from J, the junction kept 3 bases outside the gene matches. The CDR3 is CASSYSGTGTQPQHF. In DNA, the CDR3 is TGTGCCAGCAGTTACTCCGGGACAGGGACTCAGCCCCAGCATTTT.

The chain combines TRBV5-6 with TRBJ2-4, with D unclear. Looked up from germline, CDR1 is SGHDT and CDR2 is YYEEEE. Trimming shortened V by 1 base and J by 3 bases, and 5 bases separated the two germline ends. The CDR3 has 13 residues. The CDR3 DNA is TGTGCCAGCAGCTTGACCTACAAAAACATTCAGTACTTC. Translated, it gives CASSLTYKNIQYF.

The V gene is TRBV27, the J gene TRBJ1-4; 8 nucleotides align to TRBD1. This CDR3 has 14 residues. The V gene end was trimmed by 4 bases and the J gene end by 5 bases; junction bases not matched to a gene: 3. CDR1 and CDR2 (germline): MNHEY, SMNVEV (reference sequence). The CDR3 loop is CASSSWTGNEKLFF. The CDR3 DNA follows: TGTGCCAGCAGTTCGTGGACAGGGAATGAAAAACTGTTTTTT.

The chain employs TRBV29-1 and TRBJ2-2; 7 bases are a match to TRBD2. V was pared by 6 bases and J by 7 bases, with 8 bases of the junction left unmatched. From germline, CDR1 is SQVTM and CDR2 ANQGSEA. The CDR3 loop spans 13 amino acids. The CDR3 region is CSVFGTNGGELFF. In DNA, the CDR3 is TGCAGCGTATTCGGGACTAATGGCGGGGAGCTGTTTTTT.

The V gene is TRBV2, the J gene TRBJ1-1, with unresolved D. The CDR3 extends over 13 amino acids. The V end was cut by 9 bases, the J end by 1 base, with 12 bases between. In germline, CDR1 is SNHLY, CDR2 FYNNEI. The CDR3 loop reads CASLTKENTEAFF. CDR3 sequence (DNA): TGTGCCAGTTTGACTAAGGAGAACACTGAAGCTTTCTTT.

V and J are TRBV4-3 and TRBJ1-2, with D possibly being TRBD1 (5 bases). Trimming shortened V by 0 bases and J by 6 bases, and 14 bases separated the two germline ends. The CDR3 has 15 amino acids. CDR1 and CDR2 from the germline V gene are LGHNA and YSLEER. CDR3 loop: CASSQDWGGFNGYTF. The CDR3 coding sequence is TGCGCCAGCAGCCAAGATTGGGGGGGGTTTAATGGCTACACCTTC.

CDR3 bases: TGTGCCAGTACTATGGACAGGGGTAACTATGGCTACACCTTC. It is translated as CASTMDRGNYGYTF. This sequence joins TRBV19 and TRBJ1-2, with 9 nucleotides matching TRBD1. CDR3 size: 14 residues. The V gene's germline CDR1 is LNHDA and CDR2 SQIVND (reference sequence). The J segment lost 1 base and the V segment lost 7 bases, leaving 4 bases of the junction unmatched. Full variable domain (rest looked up from reference TRBV19 and TRBJ1-2): DGGITQSPKYLFRKEGQNVTLSCEQNLNHDAMYWYRQDPGQGLRLIYYSQIVNDFQKGDIAEGYSVSREKKESFPLTVTSAQKNPTAFYLCASTMDRGNYGYTFGSGTRLTVV.

J is TRBJ2-1 and V is TRBV5-1, with 8 nucleotides matching TRBD2. Germline CDR1 is SGHRS and CDR2 is YFSETQ. The J segment lost 2 bases and the V segment lost 2 bases, leaving 6 bases of the junction unmatched. The length of the CDR3 is 16 residues. CDR3 sequence reads: CASSLDKAGAYNEQFF. The CDR3 nucleotides read TGCGCCAGCAGCTTAGATAAAGCGGGGGCCTACAATGAGCAGTTCTTC.

This chain connects TRBV19 to TRBJ2-7, with D perhaps TRBD1 (6 bases). This CDR3 is built from 14 residues. Germline V lookup: CDR1 LNHDA, CDR2 SQIVND (reference sequence). V lost 7 bases, J lost 2 bases, and 15 bases lay in between. The DNA for the CDR3 is TGTGCCAGTACCCCGGGACACTCCACCTACGAGCAGTACTTC. Protein product: CASTPGHSTYEQYF.

With respect to this clone: Relative to the germline gene, one junction end is altered; a read error may explain this. This rearrangement joins TRBV27 to TRBJ1-6; TRBD1 matches at 7 bases. CDR3 size: 15 residues. The germline V gene has CDR1 MNHEY and CDR2 SMNVEV (reference sequence). Written as DNA, the CDR3 is TGTGCCAGCAGCAGGGACAGCTCCAATAATTCACCCCTCCACTTT. Translation gives CASSRDSSNNSPLHF.

The rearrangement links TRBV11-2 to TRBJ2-5; tentatively, D is TRBD1 (6 bases). The germline V gene has CDR1 SGHAT and CDR2 FQNNGV. V lost 0 bases and J lost 3, with 8 bases in between. The CDR3 consists of 14 residues. The CDR3 spells CASSLETGKETQYF. DNA for the CDR3: TGTGCCAGCAGCTTAGAAACAGGGAAAGAGACCCAGTACTTC.

J is TRBJ1-5 and V is TRBV6-5; D ambiguous. The CDR3 runs to 15 residues. Trimming took off 0 bases at V and 6 bases at J, with 12 bases between the two ends. Germline V lookup: CDR1 MNHEY, CDR2 SVGAGI. CDR3 nucleotide sequence: TGTGCCAGCAGTTACTCGCTGGCAAACCTTCAGCCCCAGCATTTT. Translated: CASSYSLANLQPQHF.

As DNA, the CDR3 is TGTGCCAGCAGCTCGGGACTAGCGGGATCAGATACGCAGTATTTT. The encoded protein is CASSSGLAGSDTQYF. The chain recombines TRBV7-2 with TRBJ2-3; 13 positions match TRBD2. The CDR3 is 15 amino acids. CDR1 is SGHTA and CDR2 is FQGNSA in the germline V gene. Losses at the gene ends were 4 bases for V and 4 bases for J; bases not matched to a gene: 2.

The V gene is TRBV6-5, the J gene TRBJ2-5, with D possibly being TRBD2 (5 bases). V was shortened by 0 bases and J by 1 base, with 9 bases between the two germline ends. This CDR3 spans 15 amino acids. The V gene's germline CDR1 is MNHEY and CDR2 SVGAGI. The CDR3 reads CASSYSPSRQETQYF. The CDR3, as DNA: TGTGCCAGCAGTTACTCGCCTAGCCGCCAAGAGACCCAGTACTTC.

About this clone itself: No DNA is shown, since the ends of the CDR3 on it are uncertain; the CDR3 is the one TCRdb lists. This sequence joins TRBV13 and TRBJ1-3; no DNA check was done on the table's D call, TRBD1. The CDR3 numbers 19 amino acids, ends counted. Germline CDR1 and CDR2: PRHDT and FYEKMQ (reference sequence). CDR3: CASSPPCFGPGGSGNTIYF.

This rearrangement joins TRBV9 to TRBJ1-2; TRBD1 aligns across 7 bases. Trimming cost V 10 bases and J 6 bases; bases outside gene matches: 12. This CDR3 spans 13 amino acids. CDR1 and CDR2 from the germline V gene are SGDLS and YYNGEE. The CDR3, as DNA: TGTGCCCCCCGGCTGCATCAGGGGGATGGCTACACCTTC. As protein: CAPRLHQGDGYTF.